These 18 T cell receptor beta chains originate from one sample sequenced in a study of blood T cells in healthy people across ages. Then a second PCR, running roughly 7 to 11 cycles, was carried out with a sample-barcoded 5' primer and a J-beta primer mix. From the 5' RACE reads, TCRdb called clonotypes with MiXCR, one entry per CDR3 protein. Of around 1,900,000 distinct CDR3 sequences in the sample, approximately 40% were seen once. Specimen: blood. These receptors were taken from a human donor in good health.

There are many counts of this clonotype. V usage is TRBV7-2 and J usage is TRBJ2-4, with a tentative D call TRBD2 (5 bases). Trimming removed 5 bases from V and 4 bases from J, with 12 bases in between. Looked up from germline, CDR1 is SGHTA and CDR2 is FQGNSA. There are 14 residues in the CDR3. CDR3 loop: CASSLTGTKNIQYF. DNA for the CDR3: TGTGCCAGCAGCCTGACGGGAACTAAAAACATTCAGTACTTC.

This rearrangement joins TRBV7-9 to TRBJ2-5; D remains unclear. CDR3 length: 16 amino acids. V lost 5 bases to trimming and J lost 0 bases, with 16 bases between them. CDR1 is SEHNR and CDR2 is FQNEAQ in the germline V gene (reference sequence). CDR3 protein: CASSPHTGLNQETQYF. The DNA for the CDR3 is TGTGCCAGCAGCCCCCACACCGGGCTAAACCAAGAGACCCAGTACTTC.

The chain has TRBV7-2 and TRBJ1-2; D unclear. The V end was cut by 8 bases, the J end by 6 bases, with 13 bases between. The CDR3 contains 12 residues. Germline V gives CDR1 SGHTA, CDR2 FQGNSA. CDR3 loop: CASSMTEDGYTF. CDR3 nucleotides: TGTGCCAGCTCTATGACGGAAGATGGCTACACCTTC.

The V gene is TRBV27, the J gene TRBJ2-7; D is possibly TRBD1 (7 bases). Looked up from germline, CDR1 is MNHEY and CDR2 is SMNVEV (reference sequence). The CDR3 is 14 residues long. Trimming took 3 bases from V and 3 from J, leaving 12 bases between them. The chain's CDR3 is CASSFQGEDYEQYF. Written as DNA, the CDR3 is TGTGCCAGCAGTTTCCAGGGGGAGGACTACGAGCAGTACTTC.

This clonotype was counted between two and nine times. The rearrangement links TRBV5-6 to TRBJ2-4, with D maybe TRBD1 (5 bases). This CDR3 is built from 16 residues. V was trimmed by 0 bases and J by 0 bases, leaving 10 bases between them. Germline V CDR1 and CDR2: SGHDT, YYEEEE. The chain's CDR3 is CASSLVDNVAKNIQYF. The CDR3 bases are TGTGCCAGCAGCTTGGTGGACAACGTAGCCAAAAACATTCAGTACTTC.

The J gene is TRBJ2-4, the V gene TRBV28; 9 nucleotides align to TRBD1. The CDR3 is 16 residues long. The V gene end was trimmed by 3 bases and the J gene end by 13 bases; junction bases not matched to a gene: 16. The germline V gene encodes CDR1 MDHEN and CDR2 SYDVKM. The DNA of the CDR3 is TGTGCCAGCAGTTTTGACAGGGGGTCCTATCCTAGGGAGCAGTACTTC. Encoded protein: CASSFDRGSYPREQYF.

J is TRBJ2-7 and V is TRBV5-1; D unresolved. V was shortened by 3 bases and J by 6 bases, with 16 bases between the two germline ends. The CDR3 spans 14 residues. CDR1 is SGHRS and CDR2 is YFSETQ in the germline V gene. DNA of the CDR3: TGCGCCAGCAGCTCGCTTACCGGGCCCTCCGAGCAGTACTTC. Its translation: CASSSLTGPSEQYF.

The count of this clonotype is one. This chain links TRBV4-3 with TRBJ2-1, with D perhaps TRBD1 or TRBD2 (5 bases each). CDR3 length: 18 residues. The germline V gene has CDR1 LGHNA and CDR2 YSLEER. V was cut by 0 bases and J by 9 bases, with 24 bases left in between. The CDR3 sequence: CASSQEIVGARREVEQFF. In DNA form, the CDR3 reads TGCGCCAGCAGCCAAGAGATCGTCGGGGCGAGGCGAGAGGTTGAGCAGTTCTTC.

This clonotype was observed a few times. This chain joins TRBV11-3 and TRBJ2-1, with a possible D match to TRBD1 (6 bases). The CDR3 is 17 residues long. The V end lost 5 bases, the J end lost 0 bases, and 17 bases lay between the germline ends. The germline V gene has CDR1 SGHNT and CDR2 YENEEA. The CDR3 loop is CASSQSGAVSSYNEQFF. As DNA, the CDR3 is TGTGCCAGCAGCCAGTCAGGGGCGGTAAGCTCCTACAATGAGCAGTTCTTC.

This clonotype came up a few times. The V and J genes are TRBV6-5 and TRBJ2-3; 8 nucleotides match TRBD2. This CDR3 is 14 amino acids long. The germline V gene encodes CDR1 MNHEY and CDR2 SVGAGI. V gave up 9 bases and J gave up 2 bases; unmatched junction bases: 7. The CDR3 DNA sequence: TGTGCCAGTCGGGAGGGGTTGACCACAGATACGCAGTATTTT. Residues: CASREGLTTDTQYF.

For the CDR3, the DNA is TGTGCCAGCTCACGCCGGGCCCTCTTGGACGAGCAGTACTTC. Its protein is CASSRRALLDEQYF. The chain uses TRBV18 and TRBJ2-5; D is ambiguous. Gene TRBJ2-7 matches the end of the DNA better, so the J call may be wrong. CDR3 size: 14 residues. Germline CDR1 and CDR2: KGHSH and LQKENI.

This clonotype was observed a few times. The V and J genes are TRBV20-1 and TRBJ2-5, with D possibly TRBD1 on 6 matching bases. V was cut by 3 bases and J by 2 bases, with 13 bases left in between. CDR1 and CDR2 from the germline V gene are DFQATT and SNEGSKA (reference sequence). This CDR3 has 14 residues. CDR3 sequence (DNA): TGCAGTGCTAGGACTTCAGGGGTACAAGAGACCCAGTACTTC. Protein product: CSARTSGVQETQYF.

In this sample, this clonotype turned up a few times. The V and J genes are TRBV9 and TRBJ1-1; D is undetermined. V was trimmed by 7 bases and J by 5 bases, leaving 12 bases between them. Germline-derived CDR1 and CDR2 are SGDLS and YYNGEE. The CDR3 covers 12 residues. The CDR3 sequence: CASGIGGTEAFF. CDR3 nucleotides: TGTGCCAGCGGGATTGGAGGAACTGAAGCTTTCTTT. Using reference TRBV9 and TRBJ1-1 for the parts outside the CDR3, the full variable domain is DSGVTQTPKHLITATGQRVTLRCSPRSGDLSVYWYQQSLDQGLQFLIQYYNGEERAKGNILERFSAQQFPDLHSELNLSSLELGDSALYFCASGIGGTEAFFGQGTRLTVV.

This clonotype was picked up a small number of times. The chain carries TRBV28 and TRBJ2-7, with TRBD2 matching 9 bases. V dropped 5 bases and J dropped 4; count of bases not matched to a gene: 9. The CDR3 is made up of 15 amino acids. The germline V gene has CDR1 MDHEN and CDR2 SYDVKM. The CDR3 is CASSLNSGGAYEQYF. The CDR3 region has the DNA TGTGCCAGCAGTCTCAATAGCGGGGGTGCTTACGAGCAGTACTTC.

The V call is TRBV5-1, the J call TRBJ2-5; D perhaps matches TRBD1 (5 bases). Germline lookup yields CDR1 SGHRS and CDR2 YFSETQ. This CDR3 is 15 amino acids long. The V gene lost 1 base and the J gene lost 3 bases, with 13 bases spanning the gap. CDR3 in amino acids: CASSLLGAYEETQYF. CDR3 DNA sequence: TGCGCCAGCAGCTTGTTAGGGGCGTACGAAGAGACCCAGTACTTC.

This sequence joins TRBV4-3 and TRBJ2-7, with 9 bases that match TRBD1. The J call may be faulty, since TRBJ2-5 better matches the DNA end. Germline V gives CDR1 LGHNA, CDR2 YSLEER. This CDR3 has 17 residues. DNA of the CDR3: TGCGCCAGCAGCCAGACCGGCCGGGACAGGGCTCGAGAGACCCAGTACTTC. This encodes CASSQTGRDRARETQYF.

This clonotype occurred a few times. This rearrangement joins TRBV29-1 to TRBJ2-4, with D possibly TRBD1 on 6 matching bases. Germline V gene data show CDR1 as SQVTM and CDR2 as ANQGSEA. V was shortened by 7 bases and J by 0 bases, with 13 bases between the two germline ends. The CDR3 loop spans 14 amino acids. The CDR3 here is CSARTDLAKNIQYF. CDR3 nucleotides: TGCAGCGCGAGGACAGACTTAGCCAAAAACATTCAGTACTTC.

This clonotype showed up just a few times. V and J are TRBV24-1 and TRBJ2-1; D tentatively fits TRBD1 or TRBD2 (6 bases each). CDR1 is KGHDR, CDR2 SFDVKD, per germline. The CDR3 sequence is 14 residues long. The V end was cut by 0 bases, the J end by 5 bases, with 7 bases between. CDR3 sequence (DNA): TGTGCCACCAGTGATTTGCGGGGGCACAATGAGCAGTTCTTC. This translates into CATSDLRGHNEQFF.